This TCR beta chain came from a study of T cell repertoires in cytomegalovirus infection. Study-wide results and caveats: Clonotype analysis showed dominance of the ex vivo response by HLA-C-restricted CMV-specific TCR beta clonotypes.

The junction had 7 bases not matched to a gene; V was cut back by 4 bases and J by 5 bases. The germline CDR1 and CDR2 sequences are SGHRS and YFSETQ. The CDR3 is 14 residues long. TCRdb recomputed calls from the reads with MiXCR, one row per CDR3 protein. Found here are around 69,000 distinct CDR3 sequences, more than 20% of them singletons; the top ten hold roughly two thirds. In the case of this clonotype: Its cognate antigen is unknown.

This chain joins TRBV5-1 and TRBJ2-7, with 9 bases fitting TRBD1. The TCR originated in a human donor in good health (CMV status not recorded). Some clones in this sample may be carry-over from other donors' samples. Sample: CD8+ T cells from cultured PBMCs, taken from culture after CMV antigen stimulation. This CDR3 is CASSGTGGFDEQYF. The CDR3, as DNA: TGCGCCAGCAGCGGAACAGGGGGCTTCGACGAGCAGTACTTC.